Presented here are 27 T cell receptor beta chains from one specimen sequenced in a study of glioma-infiltrating T cells (dated by TCRdb to about 2016). TCRdb shows the sequencer as Illumina MiSeq. The iRepertoire nested amplicon-rescue multiplex PCR (arm-PCR) platform was used to amplify TCR alpha and beta CDR3 regions from RNA. The public sequencing data were trimmed at Q25 with fastp and processed into clonotypes with MiXCR by TCRdb, which kept only in-frame beta chains. Under each unique CDR3 protein, matching rows form one entry showing the most common genes and DNA. The sample profile shows more than 350,000 distinct CDR3 sequences; roughly two fifths of them were found once. The top ten clonotypes cover around 12% of the sample. The sample taken for sequencing was glioma tissue, nonneoplastic brain tissue, or PBMCs (not recorded which). The origin of the receptors is a human donor with low-grade glioma or glioblastoma, undergoing nonglioma brain surgery, or in good health (not recorded which).

This clonotype was observed a handful of times. The chain has TRBV6-9 and TRBJ1-4; D is unclear. The CDR3 runs to 16 residues. The germline gives CDR1 MNHGY, CDR2 SVAAGI. V lost 3 bases, J lost 8 bases, and 19 bases lay in between. This CDR3 reads CASSYPDSLKGEKLFF. The CDR3 bases are TGTGCCAGCAGTTACCCAGACTCTCTAAAAGGGGAAAAACTGTTTTTT.

The sample holds a few counts of this clonotype. The V call is TRBV20-1, the J call TRBJ2-5; TRBD1 might be the D (6 bases). Trimming cost V 6 bases and J 2 bases, with 13 bases left between them. The CDR3 sequence is 13 residues long. Germline assignment: CDR1 DFQATT and CDR2 SNEGSKA (reference sequence). The CDR3 nucleotides are TGCAGTGCGACCGGACAGTTACAAGAGACCCAGTACTTC. Protein sequence: CSATGQLQETQYF.

This clonotype was seen ten or more times. The junction shows a germline mismatch at one end, possibly a read error. The CDR3, as DNA: TGTGCCAGCAGTTCCCTCGGGGGACTAGCATACAGTGAGCAGTTCTTC. Protein sequence: CASSSLGGLAYSEQFF. The chain employs TRBV27 and TRBJ2-1, with 9 bases fitting TRBD2. CDR3 size: 16 residues. Per germline, CDR1 MNHEY and CDR2 SMNVEV (reference sequence).

This clonotype was seen only a few times. The gene calls are TRBV28 and TRBJ1-4; D is unresolved. V was shortened by 6 bases and J by 5 bases, with 16 bases between the two germline ends. CDR1 and CDR2 from the germline V gene are MDHEN and SYDVKM. The CDR3 contains 15 residues. The CDR3 bases are TGTGCCAGCAGCCTCCCGGGGTCGGCCAATGAAAAACTGTTTTTT. Translated: CASSLPGSANEKLFF.

Comments on this clonotype: This CDR3 fails to terminate in the conserved phenylalanine or tryptophan, so it likely reflects a read error. The V and J genes are TRBV11-2 and TRBJ2-5; maybe TRBD1 (5 bases). CDR3 size: 15 residues. Trimming removed 4 bases at V and 4 bases at J, with 16 bases between. CDR1 SGHAT and CDR2 FQNNGV come from the germline V gene. In DNA form, the CDR3 reads TGTGCCAGCAGCTCGATTGGGGCAGTCGGAGAGACCCAGTACCTC. It specifies CASSSIGAVGETQYL.

The rearrangement uses TRBV3-1 and TRBJ2-5; no firm D call. The CDR3 contains 14 residues. Trimming took 8 bases from V and 0 from J, leaving 13 bases between them. Per the germline V gene, CDR1 is LGHDT and CDR2 is YNNKEL (reference sequence). The CDR3 sequence: CASSPSWDQETQYF. CDR3 sequence (DNA): TGTGCCAGCTCACCATCCTGGGACCAAGAGACCCAGTACTTC.

CDR3 DNA sequence: TGCAGTGCTAGGGCCCCCCTGGAGCAGTACTTC. As protein: CSARAPLEQYF. The V call is TRBV20-1, the J call TRBJ2-7; no reliable D call. The germline gives CDR1 DFQATT, CDR2 SNEGSKA (reference sequence). Trimming took off 3 bases at V and 7 bases at J, with 10 bases between the two ends. CDR3 length: 11 amino acids.

This chain links TRBV27 with TRBJ2-6; D is unresolved. Germline V CDR1 and CDR2: MNHEY, SMNVEV (reference sequence). CDR3 length: 16 amino acids. V lost 2 bases and J lost 4, with 12 bases in between. CDR3 coding DNA: TGTGCCAGCAGTTTAATTGACCCTACGGGGGCCAACGTCCTGACTTTC. Protein: CASSLIDPTGANVLTF.

Worth noting for this clonotype: A much larger clone lies a single base off, so this may be a read error. The CDR3 DNA reads TGTGCCAGCAGCCAAGTAGGGATCACTCCCTACCAGCAGTACTTC. Encoded protein: CASSQVGITPYQQYF. This rearrangement joins TRBV4-2 to TRBJ2-7; D not resolved. This CDR3 contains 15 residues. Germline V gene sequence: CDR1 LGHNA, CDR2 YNFKEQ.

The chain joins TRBV5-6 to TRBJ2-5; D is perhaps TRBD2 (5 bases). The CDR3 is 12 amino acids. The germline gives CDR1 SGHDT, CDR2 YYEEEE. Trimming cost V 6 bases and J 3 bases, with 9 bases left between them. CDR3 amino acids: CASTFGKETQYF. CDR3 bases: TGTGCCAGCACCTTCGGGAAAGAGACCCAGTACTTC.

In this sample, this clonotype turned up once. CDR3 sequence reads: CASSLDNRASDTQYF. The CDR3 DNA reads as TGTGCCAGCAGTTTAGATAATAGGGCTTCAGATACGCAGTATTTT. The V call is TRBV2, the J call TRBJ2-3; D ambiguous. Germline V gives CDR1 SNHLY, CDR2 FYNNEI. This CDR3 region has 15 residues. The ends were cut back, 5 bases at V and 4 bases at J, with 16 bases in the middle. The full variable domain, in which reference TRBV2 and TRBJ2-3 provide the parts outside the CDR3, is EPEVTQTPSHQVTQMGQEVILRCVPISNHLYFYWYRQILGQKVEFLVSFYNNEISEKSEIFDDQFSVERPDGSNFTLKIRSTKLEDSAMYFCASSLDNRASDTQYFGPGTRLTVL.

With regard to this clonotype: This is likely a read error, given that the CDR3 carries no conserved phenylalanine or tryptophan at its end. This chain links TRBV15 with TRBJ2-6; perhaps TRBD1 as D (6 bases). This CDR3 contains 15 residues. The germline V and J ends were trimmed by 2 bases and 1 base, with 6 bases remaining between them. Looked up from germline, CDR1 is LNHNV and CDR2 is YYDKDF (reference sequence). The CDR3 spells CATSRQGSGANVLTC. As DNA, the CDR3 is TGTGCCACCAGCAGACAGGGGTCTGGGGCCAACGTCCTGACTTGC.

Note on this clonotype: The junction shows a germline mismatch at one end, possibly a read error. The chain has TRBV20-1 and TRBJ2-1; 11 positions match TRBD2. The CDR3 sequence is 14 residues long. CDR1 is DFQATT, CDR2 SNEGSKA, per germline (reference sequence). Here the CDR3 reads CSALAGGSYNKQFF. The CDR3 coding sequence is TGCAGTGCGTTAGCGGGAGGGTCCTACAATAAGCAGTTCTTC.

This clonotype was counted between two and nine times. V gene TRBV20-1 combines with J gene TRBJ2-3, with D unresolved. Deletions cut 5 bases from V and 4 bases from J, with 10 bases between. Looked up from germline, CDR1 is DFQATT and CDR2 is SNEGSKA (reference sequence). The CDR3 is 12 residues long. The CDR3 sequence: CSAGISADTQYF. The CDR3 nucleotides are TGCAGTGCTGGGATTTCCGCAGATACGCAGTATTTT.

A word on this clonotype: This may be a read error, as it is one base from a much larger clone. The chain links TRBV6-1 to TRBJ2-7; D gene ambiguous. CDR1 and CDR2 (germline): MNHNS, SASEGT. The CDR3 length is 12 residues. The DNA for the CDR3 is TGTGCCAGCAGCCACAACTCCCACGAGCAGTACTTC. Translated, it gives CASSHNSHEQYF.

For this clonotype: This may arise from a read error, as a much more abundant clone is one base away. The chain employs TRBV20-1 and TRBJ1-2, with TRBD1 matching 8 bases. CDR1 and CDR2 (germline): DFQATT, SNEGSKA (reference sequence). V shed 7 bases and J 8 bases; nucleotides not matched to a gene: 12. This CDR3 has 13 residues. The CDR3 nucleotides are TGCAGTGTCAACCTAAGGTGGACAGGGGGCTACACCTTC. This codes for CSVNLRWTGGYTF.

The table lists this clonotype with many counts. The chain recombines TRBV6-1 with TRBJ2-7, with 7 bases matching TRBD1. This CDR3 has 13 amino acids. Germline CDR1 MNHNS, CDR2 SASEGT. V gave up 6 bases and J gave up 1 base; unmatched junction bases: 3. The CDR3 loop reads CASRQGSSYEQYF. Here the CDR3 DNA reads TGTGCCAGCAGACAGGGGTCTTCCTACGAGCAGTACTTC.

The chain recombines TRBV6-2 or TRBV6-3 with TRBJ1-5, with D hard to call. V lost 2 bases to trimming and J lost 4 bases, with 15 bases between them. The CDR3 is made up of 16 amino acids. Germline assignment: CDR1 MNHEY and CDR2 SVGEGT. CDR3 sequence: CASSYVSATNNQPQHF. CDR3 nucleotide sequence: TGTGCCAGCAGTTACGTGTCAGCTACCAATAATCAGCCCCAGCATTTT.

This clonotype was counted many times. The V and J genes are TRBV6-5 and TRBJ2-3, with 7 bases that match TRBD2. The trim removed 2 bases at V and 4 bases at J, leaving 6 bases unmatched. CDR3 length: 15 amino acids. Germline V CDR1 and CDR2: MNHEY, SVGAGI. The CDR3 DNA follows: TGTGCCAGCAGTTACGGCGGGAGTACCCCAGATACGCAGTATTTT. It translates to CASSYGGSTPDTQYF.

The V call is TRBV4-1, the J call TRBJ2-1; D gene ambiguous. V lost 0 bases and J lost 8, with 5 bases in between. This CDR3 is built from 12 residues. In germline, CDR1 is MGHRA, CDR2 YSYEKL. The CDR3 nucleotides read TGCGCCAGCAGCCAAGATTGGTATGAGCAGTTCTTC. It yields the protein CASSQDWYEQFF.

This clonotype occurred a few times. The V gene is TRBV19, the J gene TRBJ2-5, with D perhaps matching TRBD1 or TRBD2 (5 bases each). Per germline, CDR1 LNHDA and CDR2 SQIVND (reference sequence). The CDR3 has 16 residues. V gave up 1 base and J gave up 5 bases, with 17 bases separating them. The CDR3 bases are TGTGCCAGTAGTATAGTATCGGGGCAGGGAAGGGAGACCCAGTACTTC. Protein sequence: CASSIVSGQGRETQYF.

Notes on this clonotype: An end of the junction does not agree with germline; a read error may underlie this. V is TRBV7-2 and J is TRBJ2-7, with D unresolved. Per the germline V gene, CDR1 is SGHTA and CDR2 is FQGNSA. The CDR3 consists of 15 residues. CDR3 sequence (DNA): TGTGCCAGCAGCTTAGTGACTGGGCTTAACCACGAGCGGTACTTC. Amino acids: CASSLVTGLNHERYF.

This clonotype was seen a handful of times. The gene calls are TRBV7-2 and TRBJ2-3; 8 bases are a match to TRBD1. CDR1 is SGHTA and CDR2 is FQGNSA in the germline V gene. The CDR3 spans 12 residues. J gave up 6 bases and V 5 bases, and 1 base lay outside the gene matches. This CDR3 reads CASSTGGDTQYF. The CDR3 bases are TGTGCCAGCAGCACAGGGGGGGATACGCAGTATTTT.

The V call is TRBV5-1, the J call TRBJ2-1; 8 nucleotides line up with TRBD1. This CDR3 is built from 15 residues. Germline V lookup: CDR1 SGHRS, CDR2 YFSETQ. The V and J ends lost 2 bases and 8 bases, in that order; junction bases with no gene match: 9. The CDR3 spells CASSFLNYRGDEQFF. The CDR3 nucleotides are TGCGCCAGCAGCTTTCTCAATTACAGGGGGGATGAGCAGTTCTTC.

The rearrangement uses TRBV7-9 and TRBJ2-2; D uncertain. The CDR3 covers 13 residues. In germline, CDR1 is SEHNR, CDR2 FQNEAQ (reference sequence). Between the trimmed V and J ends, which lost 0 bases and 5 bases, there was a span of 4 bases. CDR3 sequence (DNA): TGTGCCAGCAGCTTAGCAGAGACCGGGGAGCTGTTTTTT. Amino acid sequence: CASSLAETGELFF.

This sequence joins TRBV4-1 and TRBJ2-3; D is undetermined. Germline CDR1 is MGHRA and CDR2 is YSYEKL. V was trimmed by 1 base and J by 5 bases, leaving 16 bases between them. The CDR3 runs to 16 residues. The CDR3 region has the DNA TGCGCCAGCAGCCAAGTATGGCGTTACCCCAGAGATACGCAGTATTTT. Encoded protein: CASSQVWRYPRDTQYF.

The rearrangement uses TRBV7-9 and TRBJ1-4; unclear D gene. CDR3 size: 12 residues. Per the germline V gene, CDR1 is SEHNR and CDR2 is FQNEAQ (reference sequence). Trimming stripped 4 bases from V and 12 bases from J, with 12 bases between. The DNA for the CDR3 is TGTGCCAGCAGCTCTTATCCCGCGGAACTGTTTTTT. As protein: CASSSYPAELFF.